Below are 13 T cell receptor beta chains sequenced from a single sample in a study of T cells in localized non-small cell lung cancer. TCRdb keeps only in-frame clones here, not all; method: immunoSEQ multiplex PCR. The table records about 24,000 clones, around 90% of them present only once. The input for sequencing was peripheral blood, taken before any cancer treatment. The receptor source for this set is a man between 40 and 70 years old with stage I squamous cell lung carcinoma.

The chain carries TRBV13 and TRBJ2-4, with unresolved D. Looked up from germline, CDR1 is PRHDT and CDR2 is FYEKMQ (reference sequence). This CDR3 region has 13 residues. V was pared by 1 base and J by 9 bases, with 10 bases between. The CDR3 protein is CASSLASRSIQYF. Written as DNA, the CDR3 is TGTGCCAGCAGCTTAGCCTCCCGAAGCATTCAGTACTTC.

The chain uses TRBV4-2 and TRBJ2-3, with D maybe TRBD2 (6 bases). From germline, CDR1 is LGHNA and CDR2 YNFKEQ. The CDR3 totals 13 residues. The V end lost 3 bases, the J end lost 5 bases, and 9 bases lay between the germline ends. As DNA, the CDR3 is TGTGCCAGCAGCCAGGGTAGCGGAGATACGCAGTATTTT. Its protein product is CASSQGSGDTQYF.

This sequence joins TRBV6-5 and TRBJ2-5; TRBD1 agrees at 7 bases. The V segment lost 6 bases and the J segment 5 bases; nucleotides outside the gene matches: 9. The CDR3 loop spans 14 amino acids. Per the germline V gene, CDR1 is MNHEY and CDR2 is SVGAGI. The CDR3 DNA reads TGTGCCAGCAGCCGACGACAGGGTGGGGAGACCCAGTACTTC. It specifies CASSRRQGGETQYF.

This clone was seen just once. V and J are TRBV5-1 and TRBJ1-3; unclear D gene. The CDR3 is made up of 15 amino acids. Trimming took 2 bases from V and 0 from J, leaving 9 bases between them. Germline V gives CDR1 SGHRS, CDR2 YFSETQ. The chain's CDR3 is CASSLEDISGNTIYF. As DNA, the CDR3 is TGCGCCAGCAGCTTAGAAGACATCTCTGGAAACACCATATATTTT.

V usage is TRBV11-2 and J usage is TRBJ1-4; D gene uncertain. Germline V gene data show CDR1 as SGHAT and CDR2 as FQNNGV. The V and J ends lost 1 base and 8 bases respectively, with 8 bases between them. The CDR3 consists of 13 residues. The CDR3 region is CASSLGAEEKLFF. CDR3 sequence (DNA): TGTGCCAGCAGCTTAGGGGCGGAGGAAAAACTGTTTTTT.

This chain connects TRBV9 to TRBJ1-1; a weak D match, TRBD1 (6 bases). The germline CDR1 and CDR2 sequences are SGDLS and YYNGEE. CDR3 length: 15 residues. Trimming left V 0 bases short and J 1 base short, with 10 bases between. In DNA form, the CDR3 reads TGTGCCAGCAGCGTAGATGGACAGAGGAACACTGAAGCTTTCTTT. Protein: CASSVDGQRNTEAFF. The whole variable domain, remainder taken from reference TRBV9 and TRBJ1-1, is DSGVTQTPKHLITATGQRVTLRCSPRSGDLSVYWYQQSLDQGLQFLIQYYNGEERAKGNILERFSAQQFPDLHSELNLSSLELGDSALYFCASSVDGQRNTEAFFGQGTRLTVV.

The chain combines TRBV30 with TRBJ2-6; D gene ambiguous. The CDR3 spans 12 residues. CDR1 GTSNPN and CDR2 SVGIG come from the germline V gene (reference sequence). V lost 5 bases, J lost 2 bases, and 4 bases lay in between. The CDR3 loop reads CAWDPGANVLTF. CDR3 DNA: TGTGCCTGGGATCCTGGGGCCAACGTCCTGACTTTC.

The chain links TRBV19 to TRBJ2-6; D may be TRBD1 (5 bases). Deletions cut 6 bases from V and 0 bases from J, with 12 bases between. The CDR3 length is 16 residues. CDR1 is LNHDA and CDR2 is SQIVND in the germline V gene (reference sequence). CDR3 sequence reads: CASSRDSISGANVLTF. CDR3 in DNA: TGTGCCAGTAGCCGAGACAGTATCTCTGGGGCCAACGTCCTGACTTTC.

This sequence joins TRBV4-3 and TRBJ1-1; no clear D. V was trimmed by 1 base and J by 0 bases, leaving 9 bases between them. Per germline, CDR1 LGHNA and CDR2 YSLEER. The CDR3 contains 15 residues. The CDR3 loop is CASSQGRSVNTEAFF. CDR3 coding DNA: TGCGCCAGCAGCCAAGGCCGATCGGTGAACACTGAAGCTTTCTTT.

The genes are TRBV27 and TRBJ1-4; 7 nucleotides agree with TRBD1. The CDR3 consists of 19 residues. The ends lost 3 bases at V and 0 bases at J; junction bases unmatched: 13. The germline CDR1 and CDR2 sequences are MNHEY and SMNVEV (reference sequence). The CDR3, as DNA: TGTGCCAGCAGTTTCGAAGCCAGGGGGGACTTTGCAACTAATGAAAAACTGTTTTTT. Translated, it gives CASSFEARGDFATNEKLFF.

The chain combines TRBV5-1 with TRBJ2-4; D may be TRBD2 (5 bases). Germline V CDR1 and CDR2: SGHRS, YFSETQ. This CDR3 is 15 amino acids long. Trimming cost V 4 bases and J 6 bases, with 17 bases left between them. In nucleotides, the CDR3 is TGCGCCAGCAGCCTCTCCGGGGAGCACCGAAACATTCAGTACTTC. The encoded protein is CASSLSGEHRNIQYF. The full variable domain, completed using reference TRBV5-1 and TRBJ2-4, is KAGVTQTPRYLIKTRGQQVTLSCSPISGHRSVSWYQQTPGQGLQFLFEYFSETQRNKGNFPGRFSGRQFSNSRSEMNVSTLELGDSALYLCASSLSGEHRNIQYFGAGTRLSVL.

V gene TRBV18 combines with J gene TRBJ1-6, with 7 bases fitting TRBD1. The CDR3 is made up of 15 amino acids. V was pared by 6 bases and J by 4 bases, with 6 bases of the junction left unmatched. Germline V lookup: CDR1 KGHSH, CDR2 LQKENI. CDR3: CASSRGTAYNSPLHF. DNA of the CDR3: TGTGCCAGCTCCCGCGGGACAGCTTATAATTCACCCCTCCACTTT. Supplemented by reference TRBV18 and TRBJ1-6, the full variable domain reads NAGVMQNPRHLVRRRGQEARLRCSPMKGHSHVYWYRQLPEEGLKFMVYLQKENIIDESGMPKERFSAEFPKEGPSILRIQQVVRGDSAAYFCASSRGTAYNSPLHFGNGTRLTVT.

The chain recombines TRBV7-9 with TRBJ2-6, with a possible D match to TRBD1 (6 bases). CDR3 length equals 16 residues. Looked up from germline, CDR1 is SEHNR and CDR2 is FQNEAQ (reference sequence). Trimming pared 5 bases from V and 2 bases from J, leaving 13 bases between. CDR3 amino acids: CASSPRGRAGANVLTF. CDR3 nucleotides: TGTGCCAGCAGCCCCAGGGGCAGGGCTGGGGCCAACGTCCTGACTTTC.